This paragraph reports one TCR beta chain. This sample is part of a study of shared clonotypes between healthy human individuals. The data were produced by immunoSEQ multiplex PCR, yet TCRdb's version contains in-frame clones alone and is incomplete. The data show about 2 million clones, 95% seen once. The material sequenced was naive CD4+ T cells sorted from blood. Subset here: CD45RA+ positively selected. This TCR was sampled from a young man in good health.

Here the CDR3 reads CASSELTAGNTGELFF. DNA for the CDR3: TGTGCCAGCAGTGAATTGACAGCGGGAAACACCGGGGAGCTGTTTTTT. This sequence joins TRBV6-1 and TRBJ2-2, with TRBD2 matching over 7 bases. CDR1 MNHNS and CDR2 SASEGT come from the germline V gene. With 2 bases clipped from V and 2 bases from J, the junction kept 5 bases outside the gene matches. The CDR3 covers 16 residues.